These 32 T cell receptor beta chains were sequenced from one sample in a study of early T cells in non-severe SARS-CoV-2 infection. TCRdb ran MiXCR on the 5' RACE reads and lists one entry per CDR3 protein. The table includes about 77,000 distinct CDR3 sequences, approximately 5% detected once. Sample: whole blood, taken at baseline. These receptors came from an adult who was a healthcare worker with PCR-confirmed SARS-CoV-2 infection or an uninfected control (not recorded which).

The chain employs TRBV11-2 and TRBJ2-7, with a weak D call TRBD2 (6 bases). Looked up from germline, CDR1 is SGHAT and CDR2 is FQNNGV. The CDR3 is 13 amino acids. Trimming pared 5 bases from V and 4 bases from J, leaving 12 bases between. The CDR3 reads CASSRGAGYEQYF. Here the CDR3 DNA reads TGTGCCAGCAGCCGCGGGGCGGGGTACGAGCAGTACTTC.

This clonotype occurred many times. The chain has TRBV7-9 and TRBJ2-6; D perhaps matches TRBD2 (6 bases). The V end was cut by 3 bases, the J end by 0 bases, with 24 bases between. The CDR3 is made up of 21 amino acids. The germline CDR1 and CDR2 sequences are SEHNR and FQNEAQ (reference sequence). The CDR3 loop reads CASSLGGNASSFVSGANVLTF. The CDR3, as DNA: TGTGCCAGCAGCTTGGGGGGAAATGCGAGTTCGTTCGTCTCTGGGGCCAACGTCCTGACTTTC.

The chain recombines TRBV4-1 with TRBJ1-1; TRBD1 might be the D (5 bases). CDR3 size: 14 residues. Germline loops: CDR1 MGHRA, CDR2 YSYEKL. Trimming took off 6 bases at V and 1 base at J, with 12 bases between the two ends. Here the CDR3 DNA reads TGCGCCAGCAGGGGACCCCTGAGGAACACTGAAGCTTTCTTT. This sequence encodes CASRGPLRNTEAFF.

This chain links TRBV9 with TRBJ1-1, with D perhaps TRBD1 (5 bases). Trimming shortened V by 0 bases and J by 4 bases, and 10 bases separated the two germline ends. CDR3 length: 14 residues. CDR1 and CDR2 (germline): SGDLS, YYNGEE. DNA of the CDR3: TGTGCCAGCAGCGTAGGCAGGGCCAGCACTGAAGCTTTCTTT. Residues: CASSVGRASTEAFF. Full variable domain (outside the CDR3, taken from reference TRBV9 and TRBJ1-1): DSGVTQTPKHLITATGQRVTLRCSPRSGDLSVYWYQQSLDQGLQFLIQYYNGEERAKGNILERFSAQQFPDLHSELNLSSLELGDSALYFCASSVGRASTEAFFGQGTRLTVV.

The sample holds a few counts of this clonotype. At one boundary the junction diverges from the germline segment, which might be a read error. This rearrangement joins TRBV11-2 to TRBJ2-5; 9 bases are shared with TRBD2. Germline values: CDR1 SGHAT, CDR2 FQNNGV. The CDR3 has 15 residues. This CDR3 reads CVSSQAGTSIETQYF. The CDR3 bases are TGTGTCAGCAGCCAAGCTGGGACTAGCATCGAGACCCAGTACTTC.

This clonotype has a count of ten or more. V and J are TRBV6-6 and TRBJ2-1; 9 positions match TRBD1. Per germline, CDR1 MNHNY and CDR2 SVGAGI (reference sequence). After removal of 0 bases from V and 12 bases from J, the junction contained 9 bases not matched to a gene. The length of the CDR3 is 15 residues. CDR3: CASSYSRDRVSRQFF. The CDR3 DNA reads as TGTGCCAGCAGTTACTCGAGGGACAGGGTTTCTAGGCAGTTCTTC.

This clonotype has only a few counts. The chain couples TRBV7-6 to TRBJ2-5; TRBD2 matches at 7 bases. CDR1 and CDR2 (germline): SGHVS, FNYEAQ. With V trimmed by 4 bases and J by 4 bases, 6 bases remained unmatched. This CDR3 is 14 amino acids long. The CDR3, as DNA: TGTGCCAGCAGCTCGGGACTACCGTCAGAGACCCAGTACTTC. This sequence encodes CASSSGLPSETQYF.

This clonotype was seen at least ten times. This chain uses TRBV20-1 with TRBJ1-5, with a weak D call TRBD1 (5 bases). The germline V gene encodes CDR1 DFQATT and CDR2 SNEGSKA (reference sequence). This CDR3 has 16 amino acids. The germline V and J ends were trimmed by 6 bases and 1 base, with 19 bases remaining between them. The CDR3 spells CSARGQSGLSNQPQHF. CDR3 sequence (DNA): TGCAGTGCCCGTGGACAAAGTGGGTTAAGCAATCAGCCCCAGCATTTT.

This clonotype showed up just a few times. As DNA, the CDR3 is TGTGCCAGCATTCCTCGGGCTATAGTAGAGACCCAGTACTTC. The encoded protein is CASIPRAIVETQYF. This chain connects TRBV2 to TRBJ2-5, with no clear D. V was trimmed by 7 bases and J by 4 bases, leaving 16 bases between them. Germline values: CDR1 SNHLY, CDR2 FYNNEI. CDR3 size: 14 residues. Full variable domain (outside the CDR3, taken from reference TRBV2 and TRBJ2-5): EPEVTQTPSHQVTQMGQEVILRCVPISNHLYFYWYRQILGQKVEFLVSFYNNEISEKSEIFDDQFSVERPDGSNFTLKIRSTKLEDSAMYFCASIPRAIVETQYFGPGTRLLVL.

This clonotype has a count of ten or more. The gene calls are TRBV28 and TRBJ2-3; no reliable D call. Germline values: CDR1 MDHEN, CDR2 SYDVKM. This CDR3 has 13 amino acids. Between the trimmed V and J ends, which lost 6 bases and 2 bases, there was a span of 9 bases. Written as DNA, the CDR3 is TGTGCCAGCAGCAAAATATCCACAGATACGCAGTATTTT. This codes for CASSKISTDTQYF.

The table lists this clonotype with many counts. The genes are TRBV6-5 and TRBJ2-7; 9 nucleotides agree with TRBD2. Germline-derived CDR1 and CDR2 are MNHEY and SVGAGI. J lost 3 bases, V lost 0 bases, and 6 bases had no gene match. The CDR3 covers 16 residues. CDR3 sequence: CASSYSGASGNYEQYF. The DNA of the CDR3 is TGTGCCAGCAGTTACTCGGGAGCTAGCGGGAACTACGAGCAGTACTTC.

A note on this clonotype: At one end the junction does not follow the germline gene, possibly because of a read error. V gene TRBV3-1 combines with J gene TRBJ2-7, with TRBD1 matching 9 bases. The length of the CDR3 is 15 residues. Germline CDR1 reads LGHDT; CDR2 reads YNNKEL (reference sequence). CDR3 residues: CAISQDVQGAREQYF. Here the CDR3 DNA reads TGTGCCATCAGCCAAGATGTACAGGGGGCGCGGGAACAGTACTTC.

The chain uses TRBV10-1 and TRBJ2-1, with a possible D match to TRBD2 (5 bases). Germline CDR1 and CDR2: WNHNN and SYGVQD (reference sequence). There are 16 residues in the CDR3. V was trimmed by 3 bases and J by 5 bases, leaving 17 bases between them. The CDR3 DNA follows: TGCGCCAGCAGTGACAGAGGGAAAGAAGTAAACAATGAGCAGTTCTTC. Protein product: CASSDRGKEVNNEQFF.

J is TRBJ1-1 and V is TRBV6-6; 7 bases agree with TRBD1. Germline V gene sequence: CDR1 MNHNY, CDR2 SVGAGI (reference sequence). The CDR3 extends over 13 amino acids. V shed 8 bases and J 0 bases; nucleotides not matched to a gene: 3. CDR3 residues: CASRTGLNTEAFF. CDR3 bases: TGTGCCAGCCGGACAGGTTTGAACACTGAAGCTTTCTTT.

This clonotype was seen repeatedly, ten times or more. The gene calls are TRBV27 and TRBJ2-1; a weak D match, TRBD2 (5 bases). Per the germline V gene, CDR1 is MNHEY and CDR2 is SMNVEV (reference sequence). This CDR3 is built from 13 residues. The V end lost 5 bases, the J end lost 9 bases, and 14 bases lay between the germline ends. The CDR3 spells CASSVGNPGEQFF. Written as DNA, the CDR3 is TGTGCCAGCAGTGTCGGGAATCCCGGTGAGCAGTTCTTC.

This clonotype turned up a few times. The rearrangement uses TRBV5-1 and TRBJ2-3, with D maybe TRBD2 (5 bases). Germline V gives CDR1 SGHRS, CDR2 YFSETQ. The V gene lost 5 bases and the J gene lost 0 bases, with 13 bases spanning the gap. The CDR3 is 15 amino acids. The CDR3 here is CASRYKRSSTDTQYF. CDR3 DNA sequence: TGCGCCAGCAGATATAAGCGGTCTAGCACAGATACGCAGTATTTT.

The table lists this clonotype with many counts. V gene TRBV15 combines with J gene TRBJ2-7, with D perhaps matching TRBD1 or TRBD2 (5 bases each). In germline, CDR1 is LNHNV, CDR2 YYDKDF (reference sequence). The CDR3 totals 17 residues. Trimming shortened V by 2 bases and J by 2 bases, and 19 bases separated the two germline ends. The CDR3 protein is CATSRSKSGTVPYEQYF. In nucleotides, the CDR3 is TGTGCCACCAGCAGATCCAAATCTGGGACGGTCCCCTACGAGCAGTACTTC.

This chain joins TRBV20-1 and TRBJ2-7, with D perhaps TRBD1 (7 bases). The CDR3 runs to 13 residues. Looked up from germline, CDR1 is DFQATT and CDR2 is SNEGSKA (reference sequence). V was shortened by 3 bases and J by 3 bases, with 12 bases between the two germline ends. The CDR3 is CSASGGQYYEQYF. The CDR3 DNA reads as TGCAGTGCTAGCGGGGGACAGTACTACGAGCAGTACTTC.

This clonotype has a count of ten or more. The V gene is TRBV6-1, the J gene TRBJ2-3, with 15 bases lining up with TRBD2. Germline V gene lookup returns CDR1 MNHNS and CDR2 SASEGT. The ends lost 8 bases at V and 5 bases at J; junction bases unmatched: 11. This CDR3 comprises 17 residues. CDR3 nucleotide sequence: TGTGCCAGCCGCTACGGACTAGCGGGAGGGCCAAGAGATACGCAGTATTTT. It encodes CASRYGLAGGPRDTQYF.

This clonotype was picked up many times. The chain recombines TRBV20-1 with TRBJ2-7; D assignment may be TRBD1 or TRBD2 (5 bases each). CDR1 and CDR2 from the germline V gene are DFQATT and SNEGSKA (reference sequence). Trimming removed 2 bases from V and 7 bases from J, with 18 bases in between. The CDR3 runs to 14 residues. The CDR3 reads CSARSPDFGGEQYF. In DNA form, the CDR3 reads TGCAGTGCTAGATCCCCAGACTTTGGGGGAGAGCAGTACTTC.

This clonotype was counted at least ten times. The CDR3 DNA sequence: TGTGCCAGCTCCCAAGACAGGGCTCGTCAGCCCCAGCATTTT. Protein product: CASSQDRARQPQHF. The chain is built from TRBV18 and TRBJ1-5; 7 bases map to TRBD1. This CDR3 has 14 residues. V lost 6 bases and J lost 6; bases outside the gene matches: 8. Germline V gene data show CDR1 as KGHSH and CDR2 as LQKENI.

The sample holds one count of this clonotype. The chain combines TRBV30 with TRBJ1-1; D unresolved. The CDR3 spans 13 residues. Germline-derived CDR1 and CDR2 are GTSNPN and SVGIG (reference sequence). With 0 bases removed from V and 11 bases from J, the gap between germline ends came to 16 bases. The CDR3 loop reads CAWSVRGLNAAFF. CDR3 nucleotide sequence: TGTGCCTGGAGTGTACGGGGATTAAATGCTGCTTTCTTT.

This clonotype was seen many times. V and J are TRBV29-1 and TRBJ2-1; TRBD2 aligns across 12 bases. The CDR3 consists of 14 residues. The J segment lost 7 bases and the V segment lost 7 bases, leaving 8 bases of the junction unmatched. Germline CDR1 SQVTM, CDR2 ANQGSEA. CDR3 DNA: TGCAGCGCGGGGACTAGCGGGTTTTCAAATGAGCAGTTCTTC. Translating it yields CSAGTSGFSNEQFF.

In this sample, this clonotype turned up many times. The rearrangement joins TRBV15 to TRBJ1-4, with D possibly matching TRBD1 (6 bases). The ends were cut back, 4 bases at V and 4 bases at J, with 10 bases in the middle. CDR3 length: 14 amino acids. Germline V gene data show CDR1 as LNHNV and CDR2 as YYDKDF (reference sequence). The CDR3 sequence: CATSTGVGNEKLFF. DNA for the CDR3: TGTGCCACCAGCACAGGGGTGGGTAATGAAAAACTGTTTTTT.

This clonotype was seen ten or more times. This chain links TRBV29-1 with TRBJ2-5; D unresolved. Trimming took off 5 bases at V and 2 bases at J, with 9 bases between the two ends. Germline V gives CDR1 SQVTM, CDR2 ANQGSEA. The CDR3 is made up of 12 amino acids. The CDR3 coding sequence is TGCAGCGTTCGGACGTCTCAAGAGACCCAGTACTTC. It specifies CSVRTSQETQYF.

This clonotype was observed at least ten times. CDR3 sequence: CASASASVSYEQYF. The DNA for the CDR3 is TGTGCCAGCGCAAGCGCAAGCGTCTCCTACGAGCAGTACTTC. V gene TRBV13 combines with J gene TRBJ2-7; D not resolved. The CDR3 spans 14 residues. Deletions cut 8 bases from V and 0 bases from J, with 14 bases between. The germline V gene encodes CDR1 PRHDT and CDR2 FYEKMQ (reference sequence).

The chain couples TRBV12-3 or TRBV12-4 to TRBJ2-7; 9 positions match TRBD2. This CDR3 spans 15 amino acids. V was clipped by 7 bases and J by 5 bases; unmatched bases: 12. DNA for the CDR3: TGTGCCAGCACCGCACTGGGACTAGCACTTAACGAGCAGTACTTC. This gives the protein CASTALGLALNEQYF.

The chain couples TRBV2 to TRBJ2-5; D might be TRBD2 (5 bases). There are 15 residues in the CDR3. V lost 6 bases, J lost 0 bases, and 14 bases lay in between. CDR1 SNHLY and CDR2 FYNNEI come from the germline V gene. CDR3 sequence reads: CASRPGIKYQETQYF. DNA for the CDR3: TGTGCCAGCAGGCCGGGAATAAAGTACCAAGAGACCCAGTACTTC.

This clonotype was observed many times. The chain recombines TRBV4-1 with TRBJ2-7, with a weak D call TRBD2 (5 bases). This CDR3 contains 14 residues. Per germline, CDR1 MGHRA and CDR2 YSYEKL. Trimming stripped 2 bases from V and 3 bases from J, with 11 bases between. This CDR3 is CASSQKGSGYEQYF. As DNA, the CDR3 is TGCGCCAGCAGCCAAAAAGGGAGCGGCTACGAGCAGTACTTC.

This clonotype was observed at least ten times. This rearrangement joins TRBV6-1 to TRBJ1-2, with D uncertain. This CDR3 has 15 amino acids. The germline V and J ends were trimmed by 6 bases and 5 bases, with 19 bases remaining between them. CDR1 and CDR2 from the germline V gene are MNHNS and SASEGT. This chain's CDR3 is CASSSDGVLPYGYTF. The CDR3 DNA is TGTGCCAGCAGCTCCGACGGGGTCCTCCCTTATGGCTACACCTTC.

This clonotype appeared many times. V gene TRBV24-1 combines with J gene TRBJ2-1; 9 bases match TRBD2. Germline V gene lookup returns CDR1 KGHDR and CDR2 SFDVKD. V shed 4 bases and J 1 base; nucleotides not matched to a gene: 22. The CDR3 spans 22 residues. CDR3 loop: CATSDPGGASGTHKGSYNEQFF. CDR3 DNA: TGTGCCACCAGTGACCCTGGGGGGGCTAGCGGGACCCACAAGGGATCCTACAATGAGCAGTTCTTC.

The V gene is TRBV7-2, the J gene TRBJ2-2; TRBD2 agrees at 10 bases. Germline V lookup: CDR1 SGHTA, CDR2 FQGNSA. This CDR3 is built from 16 residues. The V segment lost 5 bases and the J segment 5 bases; nucleotides outside the gene matches: 8. CDR3 amino acids: CASSAPAGGVTGELFF. The DNA of the CDR3 is TGTGCCAGCAGCGCACCAGCGGGAGGGGTTACCGGGGAGCTGTTTTTT. Drawing the rest from reference TRBV7-2 and TRBJ2-2, the complete variable domain is GAGVSQSPSNKVTEKGKDVELRCDPISGHTALYWYRQSLGQGLEFLIYFQGNSAPDKSGLPSDRFSAERTGGSVSTLTIQRTQQEDSAVYLCASSAPAGGVTGELFFGEGSRLTVL.